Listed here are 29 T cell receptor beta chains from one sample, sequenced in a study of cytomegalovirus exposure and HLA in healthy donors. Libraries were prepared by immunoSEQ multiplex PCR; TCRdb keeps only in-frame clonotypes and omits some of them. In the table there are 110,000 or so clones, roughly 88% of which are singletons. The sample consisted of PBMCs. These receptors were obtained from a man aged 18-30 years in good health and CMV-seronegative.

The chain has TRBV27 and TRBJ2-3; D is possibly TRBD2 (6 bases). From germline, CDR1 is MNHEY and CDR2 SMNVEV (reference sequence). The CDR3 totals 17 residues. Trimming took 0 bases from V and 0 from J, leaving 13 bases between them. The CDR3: CASSLSWSGRSTDTQYF. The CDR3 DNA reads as TGTGCCAGCAGTTTATCGTGGAGCGGGCGAAGCACAGATACGCAGTATTTT.

Here the CDR3 reads CASSEITSGTQYF. The CDR3 DNA reads as TGTGCCAGCAGTGAGATTACTAGCGGAACGCAGTACTTC. J is TRBJ2-7 and V is TRBV6-5, with TRBD2 matching 8 bases. This CDR3 region has 13 residues. In germline, CDR1 is MNHEY, CDR2 SVGAGI. Germline trimming cut 5 bases from V and 9 bases from J; bases unmatched to any gene: 9.

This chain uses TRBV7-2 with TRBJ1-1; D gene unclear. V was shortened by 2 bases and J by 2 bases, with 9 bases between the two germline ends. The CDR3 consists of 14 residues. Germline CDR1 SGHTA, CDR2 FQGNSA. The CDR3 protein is CASSLWQENTEAFF. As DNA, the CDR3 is TGTGCCAGCAGCTTATGGCAGGAAAACACTGAAGCTTTCTTT.

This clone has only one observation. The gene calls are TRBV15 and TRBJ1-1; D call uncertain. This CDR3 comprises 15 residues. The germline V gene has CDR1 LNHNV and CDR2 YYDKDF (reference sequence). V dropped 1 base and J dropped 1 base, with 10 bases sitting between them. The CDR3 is CATSRARAANTEAFF. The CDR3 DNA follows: TGTGCCACCAGCAGAGCCCGAGCGGCGAACACTGAAGCTTTCTTT.

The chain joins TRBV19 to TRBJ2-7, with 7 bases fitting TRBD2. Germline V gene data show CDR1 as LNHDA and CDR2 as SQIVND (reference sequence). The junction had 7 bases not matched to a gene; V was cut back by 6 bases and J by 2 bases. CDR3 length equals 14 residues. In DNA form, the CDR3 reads TGTGCCAGTAGAGTCGCGGGAGCCCCCTACGAGCAGTACTTC. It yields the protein CASRVAGAPYEQYF.

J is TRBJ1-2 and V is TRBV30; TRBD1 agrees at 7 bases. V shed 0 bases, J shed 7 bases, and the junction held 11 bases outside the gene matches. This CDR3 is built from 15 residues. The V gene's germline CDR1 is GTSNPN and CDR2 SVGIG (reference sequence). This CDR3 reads CAWSVLRQGGGGYTF. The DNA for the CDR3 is TGTGCCTGGAGTGTACTTCGACAGGGCGGTGGTGGCTACACCTTC.

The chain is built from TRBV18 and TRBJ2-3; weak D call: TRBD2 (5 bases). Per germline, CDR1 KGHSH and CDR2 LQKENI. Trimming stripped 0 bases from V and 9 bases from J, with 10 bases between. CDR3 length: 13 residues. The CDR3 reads CASSPPSEGTQYF. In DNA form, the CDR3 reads TGTGCCAGCTCACCACCGTCAGAGGGAACGCAGTATTTT.

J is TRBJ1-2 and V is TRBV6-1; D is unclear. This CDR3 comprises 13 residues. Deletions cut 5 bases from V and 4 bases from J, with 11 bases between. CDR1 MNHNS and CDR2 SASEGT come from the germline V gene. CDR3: CASSRSEGYGYTF. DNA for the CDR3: TGTGCCAGCAGTCGTTCGGAGGGCTATGGCTACACCTTC.

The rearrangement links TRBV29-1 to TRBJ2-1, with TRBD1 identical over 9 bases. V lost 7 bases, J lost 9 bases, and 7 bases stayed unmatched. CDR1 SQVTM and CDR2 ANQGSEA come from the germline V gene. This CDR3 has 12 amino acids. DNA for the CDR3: TGCAGCGGGCCGGGACAGGGTAGTGAGCAGTTCTTC. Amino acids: CSGPGQGSEQFF.

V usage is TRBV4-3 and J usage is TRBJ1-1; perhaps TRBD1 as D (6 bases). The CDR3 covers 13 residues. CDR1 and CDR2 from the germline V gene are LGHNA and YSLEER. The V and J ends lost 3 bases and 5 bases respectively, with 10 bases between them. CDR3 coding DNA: TGCGCCAGCAGCCAGAGACAGGAAACTGAAGCTTTCTTT. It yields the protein CASSQRQETEAFF.

CDR3 sequence (DNA): TGTGCCAGCAGCATCTCGGGTTCCGGGGGAGAGACCCAGTACTTC. Protein sequence: CASSISGSGGETQYF. This chain links TRBV6-5 with TRBJ2-5, with D perhaps TRBD2 (6 bases). Trimming pared 6 bases from V and 4 bases from J, leaving 18 bases between. Germline values: CDR1 MNHEY, CDR2 SVGAGI. The CDR3 consists of 15 residues.

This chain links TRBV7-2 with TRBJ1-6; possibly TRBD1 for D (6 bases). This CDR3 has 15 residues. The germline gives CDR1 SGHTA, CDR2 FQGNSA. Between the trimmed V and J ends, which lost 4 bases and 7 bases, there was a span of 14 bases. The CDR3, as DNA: TGTGCCAGCAGCTCGGACAGAAATTTCAATTCACCCCTCCACTTT. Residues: CASSSDRNFNSPLHF. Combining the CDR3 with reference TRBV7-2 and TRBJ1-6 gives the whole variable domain GAGVSQSPSNKVTEKGKDVELRCDPISGHTALYWYRQSLGQGLEFLIYFQGNSAPDKSGLPSDRFSAERTGGSVSTLTIQRTQQEDSAVYLCASSSDRNFNSPLHFGNGTRLTVT.

This chain's CDR3 is CATQGLDEAFF. CDR3 sequence (DNA): TGTGCCACGCAGGGGTTAGATGAAGCTTTCTTT. The chain couples TRBV6-5 to TRBJ1-1; a weak D match, TRBD1 (6 bases). The CDR3 is made up of 11 amino acids. Germline V CDR1 and CDR2: MNHEY, SVGAGI. The V and J ends lost 10 bases and 7 bases respectively, with 13 bases between them.

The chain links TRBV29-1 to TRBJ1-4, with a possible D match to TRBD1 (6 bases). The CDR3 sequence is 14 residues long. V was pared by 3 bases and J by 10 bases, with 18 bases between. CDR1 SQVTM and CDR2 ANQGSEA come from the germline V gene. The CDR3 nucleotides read TGCAGCGTTGAGGGGAGGGGGGCCCCTGGAAAACTGTTTTTT. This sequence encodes CSVEGRGAPGKLFF. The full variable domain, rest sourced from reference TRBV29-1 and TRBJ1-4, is SAVISQKPSRDICQRGTSLTIQCQVDSQVTMMFWYRQQPGQSLTLIATANQGSEATYESGFVIDKFPISRPNLTFSTLTVSNMSPEDSSIYLCSVEGRGAPGKLFFGSGTQLSVL.

The DNA of the CDR3 is TGTGCCAGCTCACCACCCTATTTTGCAGGAAACAATCAGCCCCAGCATTTT. Its translation: CASSPPYFAGNNQPQHF. J is TRBJ1-5 and V is TRBV18; the D is unclear. Germline CDR1 KGHSH, CDR2 LQKENI. This CDR3 comprises 17 residues. Trimming stripped 0 bases from V and 3 bases from J, with 15 bases between.

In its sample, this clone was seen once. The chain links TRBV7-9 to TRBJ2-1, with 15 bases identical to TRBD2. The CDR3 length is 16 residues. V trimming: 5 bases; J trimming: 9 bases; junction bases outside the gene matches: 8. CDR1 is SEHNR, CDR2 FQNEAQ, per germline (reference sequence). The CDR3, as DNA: TGTGCCAGCAGCGCAGGACTAGCGGGAGGGCCGAGTGAGCAGTTCTTC. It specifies CASSAGLAGGPSEQFF.

The CDR3 nucleotides read TGTGCCAGCAGCAGAAAATCCTCGGGGGAGCCCCTCCACTTT. Its protein is CASSRKSSGEPLHF. The rearrangement uses TRBV21-1 and TRBJ1-6. TRBV21-1 is a listed pseudogene. The CDR3 extends over 14 amino acids.

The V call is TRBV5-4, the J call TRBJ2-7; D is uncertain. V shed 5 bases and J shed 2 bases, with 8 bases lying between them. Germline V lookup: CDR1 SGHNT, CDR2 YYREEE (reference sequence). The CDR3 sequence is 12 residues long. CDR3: CASSRDTYEQYF. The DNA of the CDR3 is TGTGCCAGCAGTCGTGACACCTACGAGCAGTACTTC.

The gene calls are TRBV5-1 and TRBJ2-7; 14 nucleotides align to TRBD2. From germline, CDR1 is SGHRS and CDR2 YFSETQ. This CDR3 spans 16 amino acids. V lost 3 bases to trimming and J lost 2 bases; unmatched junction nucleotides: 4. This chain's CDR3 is CASSSGTSGGPYEQYF. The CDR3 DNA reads TGCGCCAGCAGCTCCGGGACTAGCGGGGGACCCTACGAGCAGTACTTC.

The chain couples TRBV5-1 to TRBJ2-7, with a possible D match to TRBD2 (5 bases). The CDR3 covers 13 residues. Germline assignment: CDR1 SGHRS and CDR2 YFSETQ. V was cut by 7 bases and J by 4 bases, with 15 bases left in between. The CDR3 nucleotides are TGCGCCAGCGCCCCAGGACTGATGTACGAGCAGTACTTC. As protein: CASAPGLMYEQYF. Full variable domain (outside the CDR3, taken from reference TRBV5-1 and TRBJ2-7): KAGVTQTPRYLIKTRGQQVTLSCSPISGHRSVSWYQQTPGQGLQFLFEYFSETQRNKGNFPGRFSGRQFSNSRSEMNVSTLELGDSALYLCASAPGLMYEQYFGPGTRLTVT.

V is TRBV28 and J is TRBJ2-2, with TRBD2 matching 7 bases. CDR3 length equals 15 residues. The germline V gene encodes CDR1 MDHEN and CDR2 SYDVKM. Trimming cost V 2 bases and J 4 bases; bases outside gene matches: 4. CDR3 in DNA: TGTGCCAGCAGTTTACTGGCGGGAGCCACCGGGGAGCTGTTTTTT. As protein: CASSLLAGATGELFF.

The CDR3 coding sequence is TGCGCCAGCAGTGATGGGACAGGGATTGATGAGCAGTTCTTC. Amino acid sequence: CASSDGTGIDEQFF. The chain joins TRBV10-1 to TRBJ2-1, with TRBD1 matching 9 bases. There are 14 residues in the CDR3. Germline V lookup: CDR1 WNHNN, CDR2 SYGVQD (reference sequence). V gave up 3 bases and J gave up 8 bases; unmatched junction bases: 5.

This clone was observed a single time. CDR3: CASRGDRASREQYF. DNA for the CDR3: TGTGCCAGCAGAGGGGACAGGGCGTCTCGGGAGCAGTACTTC. The chain combines TRBV2 with TRBJ2-7, with 9 nucleotides matching TRBD1. The V gene end was trimmed by 6 bases and the J gene end by 7 bases; junction bases not matched to a gene: 10. Germline CDR1 is SNHLY and CDR2 is FYNNEI. The CDR3 is 14 amino acids.

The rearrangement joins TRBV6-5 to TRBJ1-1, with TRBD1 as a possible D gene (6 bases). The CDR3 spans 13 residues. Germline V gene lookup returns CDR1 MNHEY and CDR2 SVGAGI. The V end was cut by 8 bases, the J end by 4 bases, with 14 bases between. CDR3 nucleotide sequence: TGTGCCAGCTCCAGGGGACGTGGCACTGAAGCTTTCTTT. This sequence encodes CASSRGRGTEAFF.

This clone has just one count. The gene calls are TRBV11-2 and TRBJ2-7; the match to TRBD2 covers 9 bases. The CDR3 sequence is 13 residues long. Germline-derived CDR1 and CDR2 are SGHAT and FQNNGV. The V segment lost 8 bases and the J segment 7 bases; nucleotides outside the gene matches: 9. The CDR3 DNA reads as TGTGCCAGCTTAGAACAGCGGGAGGCGGAGCAGTACTTC. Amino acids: CASLEQREAEQYF.

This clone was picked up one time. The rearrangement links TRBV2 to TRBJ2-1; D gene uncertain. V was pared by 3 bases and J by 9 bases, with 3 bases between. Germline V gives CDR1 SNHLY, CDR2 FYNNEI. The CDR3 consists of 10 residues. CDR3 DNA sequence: TGTGCCAGCAGTGACTCTGAGCAGTTCTTC. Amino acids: CASSDSEQFF.

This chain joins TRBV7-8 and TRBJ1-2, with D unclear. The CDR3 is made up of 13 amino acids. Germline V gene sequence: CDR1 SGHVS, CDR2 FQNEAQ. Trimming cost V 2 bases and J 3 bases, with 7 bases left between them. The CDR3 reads CASSLTRDYGYTF. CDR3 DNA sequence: TGTGCCAGCAGCTTAACTCGTGACTATGGCTACACCTTC.

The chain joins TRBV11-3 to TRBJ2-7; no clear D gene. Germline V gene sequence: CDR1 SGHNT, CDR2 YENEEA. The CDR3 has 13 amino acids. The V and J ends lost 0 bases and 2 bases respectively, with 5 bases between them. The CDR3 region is CASSLEFAYEQYF. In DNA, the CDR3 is TGTGCCAGCAGCTTAGAATTCGCCTACGAGCAGTACTTC.

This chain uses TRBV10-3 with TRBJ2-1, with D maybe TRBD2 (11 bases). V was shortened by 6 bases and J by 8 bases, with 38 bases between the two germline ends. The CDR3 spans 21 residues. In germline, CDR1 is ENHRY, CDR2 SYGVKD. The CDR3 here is CAISNRQGARTSGSPLDEQFF. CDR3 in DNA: TGTGCCATCAGCAATCGACAGGGGGCGAGAACTAGCGGGAGTCCCCTCGATGAGCAGTTCTTC.